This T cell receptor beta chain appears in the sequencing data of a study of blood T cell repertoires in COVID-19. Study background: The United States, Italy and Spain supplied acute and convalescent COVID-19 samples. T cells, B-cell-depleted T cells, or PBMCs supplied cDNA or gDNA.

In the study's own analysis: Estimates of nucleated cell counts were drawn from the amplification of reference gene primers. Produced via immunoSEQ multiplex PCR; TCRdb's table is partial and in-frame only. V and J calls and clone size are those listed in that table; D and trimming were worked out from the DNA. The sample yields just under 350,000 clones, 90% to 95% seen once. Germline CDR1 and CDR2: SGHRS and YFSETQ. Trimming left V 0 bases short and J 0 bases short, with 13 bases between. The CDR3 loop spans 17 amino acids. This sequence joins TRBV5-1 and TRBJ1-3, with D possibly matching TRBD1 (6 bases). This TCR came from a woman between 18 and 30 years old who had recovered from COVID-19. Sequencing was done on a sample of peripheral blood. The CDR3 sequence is CASSLGAGANSGNTIYF. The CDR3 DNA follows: TGCGCCAGCAGCTTGGGGGCAGGGGCAAACTCTGGAAACACCATATATTTT.